This entry lists 19 T cell receptor beta chains sequenced from one sample in a study of CDR3 diversity in severe acne. TCRdb itself ran the PCR reads through MiXCR, one entry per CDR3 protein. The table includes over 85,000 distinct CDR3 sequences, roughly half detected once. Input material: blood. The receptors originated from a male donor with acne.

This clonotype occurred many times. A much larger clone lies one base from this, so it may be a read error. This chain uses TRBV5-1 with TRBJ2-5; the match to TRBD2 covers 8 bases. Germline lookup yields CDR1 SGHRS and CDR2 YFSETQ. J lost 4 bases, V lost 4 bases, and 12 bases had no gene match. The length of the CDR3 is 16 residues. The chain's CDR3 is CASSEASGSLGETQYF. In nucleotides, the CDR3 is TGCGCCAGCAGCGAGGCGAGCGGGAGTCTGGGAGAGACCCAGTACTTC.

Comment on this clonotype: This clone may be a read error of a much larger clone one base away. V is TRBV7-9 and J is TRBJ2-7, with TRBD2 matching over 9 bases. V was pared by 3 bases and J by 1 base, with 1 base of the junction left unmatched. CDR1 SEHNR and CDR2 FQNEAQ come from the germline V gene (reference sequence). This CDR3 has 14 residues. The CDR3 coding sequence is TGTGCCAGCAGCTTTCTAGCGGGGTCCTACGAGCAGTACGTC. It specifies CASSFLAGSYEQYV.

This clonotype has a single count. The V call is TRBV11-2, the J call TRBJ2-7, with D maybe TRBD1 (5 bases). Germline V CDR1 and CDR2: SGHAT, FQNNGV. The CDR3 runs 15 residues. Trimming left V 1 base short and J 2 bases short, with 12 bases between. CDR3 bases: TGTGCCAGCAGCTTAGGAGACAGTGCGACCTACGAGCAGTACTTC. It specifies CASSLGDSATYEQYF.

V and J are TRBV6-2 or TRBV6-3 and TRBJ2-7, with 7 bases aligning to TRBD2. With V trimmed by 2 bases and J by 7 bases, 2 bases remained unmatched. This CDR3 is built from 12 residues. Per germline, CDR1 MNHEY and CDR2 SVGEGT. CDR3 DNA sequence: TGTGCCAGCAGTTACGGGGGGGGGGAGCAGTACTTC. It yields the protein CASSYGGGEQYF.

The genes are TRBV2 and TRBJ2-3; tentatively, D is TRBD2 (6 bases). The CDR3 totals 14 residues. In germline, CDR1 is SNHLY, CDR2 FYNNEI. Trimming left V 5 bases short and J 4 bases short, with 13 bases between. CDR3 coding DNA: TGTGCCAGCAGTCCTAGGGACTTCCCAGATACGCAGTATTTT. Its translation is CASSPRDFPDTQYF.

This clonotype was seen ten or more times. The chain joins TRBV25-1 to TRBJ2-7, with a weak D call TRBD2 (5 bases). This CDR3 spans 13 amino acids. V dropped 5 bases and J dropped 3 bases, with 11 bases sitting between them. The V gene's germline CDR1 is MGHDK and CDR2 SYGVNS. CDR3: CASSRGGVYEQYF. In nucleotides, the CDR3 is TGTGCCAGCAGTAGAGGAGGAGTCTACGAGCAGTACTTC.

Points on this clonotype: The limits of the CDR3 on the DNA are not certain, so only TCRdb's listed CDR3 is given. The chain links TRBV2 to TRBJ1-1. 15 amino acids form the CDR3, both terminal residues included. Germline V CDR1 and CDR2: SNHLY, FYNNEI. CDR3: CASSEWGAGNTEAFF.

This clonotype was seen ten or more times. The chain employs TRBV7-9 and TRBJ1-1; D gene unclear. Germline CDR1 SEHNR, CDR2 FQNEAQ (reference sequence). The CDR3 loop spans 13 amino acids. The V end lost 5 bases, the J end lost 0 bases, and 7 bases lay between the germline ends. The CDR3 here is CASSDPLNTEAFF. CDR3 coding DNA: TGTGCCAGCAGCGATCCCTTGAACACTGAAGCTTTCTTT.

This sequence joins TRBV7-9 and TRBJ2-7; D possibly corresponds to TRBD2 (6 bases). The J call is doubtful: the DNA matches TRBJ2-1 better. The germline V gene encodes CDR1 SEHNR and CDR2 FQNEAQ (reference sequence). The CDR3 runs to 14 residues. CDR3 region: CASHHGGQNNEQFF. The CDR3 coding sequence is TGTGCCAGCCACCACGGGGGTCAGAACAATGAGCAGTTCTTC.

The V gene is TRBV2, the J gene TRBJ2-2; 8 positions match TRBD1. After removal of 4 bases from V and 6 bases from J, the junction contained 1 base not matched to a gene. Germline CDR1 reads SNHLY; CDR2 reads FYNNEI. The CDR3 has 13 amino acids. CDR3 sequence (DNA): TGTGCCAGCAGTGCAGGGGGCGCCGGGGAGCTGTTTTTT. Amino acid sequence: CASSAGGAGELFF.

There are many counts of this clonotype. The chain recombines TRBV25-1 with TRBJ1-1, with 8 bases fitting TRBD1. The germline V gene encodes CDR1 MGHDK and CDR2 SYGVNS. The trim removed 6 bases at V and 2 bases at J, leaving 2 bases unmatched. CDR3 length: 13 amino acids. The CDR3 region is CASRTGGNTEAFF. CDR3 DNA sequence: TGTGCCAGCAGAACAGGGGGAAACACTGAAGCTTTCTTT. Complete variable domain (other parts from reference TRBV25-1 and TRBJ1-1): EADIYQTPRYLVIGTGKKITLECSQTMGHDKMYWYQQDPGMELHLIHYSYGVNSTEKGDLSSESTVSRIRTEHFPLTLESARPSHTSQYLCASRTGGNTEAFFGQGTRLTVV.

V is TRBV15 and J is TRBJ2-5; 8 nucleotides line up with TRBD2. The CDR3 is made up of 16 amino acids. Trimming took 3 bases from V and 4 from J; bases not matched to a gene: 10. CDR1 is LNHNV and CDR2 is YYDKDF in the germline V gene (reference sequence). The DNA for the CDR3 is TGTGCCACCAGCAGTGAAGGGGCGGGAGGTGGAGAGACCCAGTACTTC. Its protein product is CATSSEGAGGGETQYF.

As to this clonotype: It is unclear where the CDR3 begins or ends on the DNA, so no DNA is shown, and the CDR3 is as TCRdb lists it. The chain recombines TRBV10-1 with TRBJ2-2. Germline V gene lookup returns CDR1 WNHNN and CDR2 SYGVQD (reference sequence). The CDR3 is 19 amino acids in total, end residues counted. The CDR3: CASSFYICSAKLLSGELFF.

Ten or more counts support this clonotype. The chain uses TRBV15 and TRBJ1-1, with a tentative D call TRBD1 (6 bases). CDR1 is LNHNV and CDR2 is YYDKDF in the germline V gene (reference sequence). The CDR3 is 13 residues long. With 4 bases removed from V and 10 bases from J, the gap between germline ends came to 16 bases. The CDR3 nucleotides are TGTGCCACCAGCACAGAACTTCAGGGGCGAGCTTTCTTT. This encodes CATSTELQGRAFF.

This chain joins TRBV28 and TRBJ1-5; D not certain. This CDR3 is built from 12 residues. Trimming stripped 6 bases from V and 3 bases from J, with 6 bases between. Germline V gene sequence: CDR1 MDHEN, CDR2 SYDVKM. CDR3 DNA: TGTGCCAGCAGACAGTCCAATCAGCCCCAGCATTTT. Protein product: CASRQSNQPQHF. Together with reference TRBV28 and TRBJ1-5, the CDR3 gives the full variable domain: DVKVTQSSRYLVKRTGEKVFLECVQDMDHENMFWYRQDPGLGLRLIYFSYDVKMKEKGDIPEGYSVSREKKERFSLILESASTNQTSMYLCASRQSNQPQHFGDGTRLSIL.

The chain links TRBV27 to TRBJ2-5, with a tentative D call TRBD2 (5 bases). Per germline, CDR1 MNHEY and CDR2 SMNVEV (reference sequence). The CDR3 is made up of 15 amino acids. Trimming shortened V by 3 bases and J by 4 bases, and 15 bases separated the two germline ends. The CDR3 is CASSLAGGTGETQYF. DNA of the CDR3: TGTGCCAGCAGTTTGGCCGGAGGAACCGGAGAGACCCAGTACTTC.

Ten or more counts support this clonotype. This chain joins TRBV20-1 and TRBJ2-7, with 8 bases identical to TRBD2. The CDR3 is made up of 14 amino acids. V shed 7 bases, J shed 6 bases, and the junction held 14 bases outside the gene matches. Germline CDR1 DFQATT, CDR2 SNEGSKA (reference sequence). CDR3 residues: CSVQGGGSLREQYF. The DNA of the CDR3 is TGCAGTGTCCAGGGCGGGGGGTCGCTACGCGAGCAGTACTTC.

Ten or more counts support this clonotype. The genes are TRBV12-3 or TRBV12-4 and TRBJ1-1; TRBD1 matches at 10 bases. CDR3 size: 13 residues. V lost 6 bases to trimming and J lost 10 bases; unmatched junction nucleotides: 8. CDR3 nucleotides: TGTGCCAGCAGCCTTGACAGGGGGCGTCGAGCTTTCTTT. Translation gives CASSLDRGRRAFF.

V is TRBV25-1 and J is TRBJ1-1, with TRBD1 matching over 9 bases. The CDR3 runs 14 residues. Germline trimming cut 6 bases from V and 1 base from J; bases unmatched to any gene: 3. Germline CDR1 MGHDK, CDR2 SYGVNS. The DNA of the CDR3 is TGTGCCAGCAGGACAGGGGGGGAGAACACTGAAGCTTTCTTT. It is translated as CASRTGGENTEAFF.